This TCR beta chain was captured in a study of T cells after yellow fever vaccination. From the 5' RACE reads, TCRdb called clonotypes with MiXCR, one entry per CDR3 protein. The sample contains hundreds of thousands of distinct CDR3 sequences, about 12% of which appear only once. Trimming stripped 4 bases from V and 0 bases from J, with 7 bases between. The CDR3 has 14 residues. The germline CDR1 and CDR2 sequences are SGHDT and YYEEEE. Notes on the study in general: FACS-sorted repertoires could harbor abundant contaminating bulk-population clonotypes. Shared CD4/CD8 clonotypes were a small share, likely from convergent recombination.

This clonotype came up a few times. The antigen is unknown. The sequence was collected from a young man who received the YFV17D yellow fever vaccine. The genes are TRBV5-6 and TRBJ1-4; D gene ambiguous. Specimen: PBMCs, collected on the day of the yellow fever booster vaccination. This chain's CDR3 is CASSRQATNEKLFF. The CDR3 DNA is TGTGCCAGCAGCAGACAAGCAACTAATGAAAAACTGTTTTTT.